Listed below are T cell receptor beta chains from one sample, sequenced in a study of cytomegalovirus exposure and HLA in healthy donors. Data came from immunoSEQ multiplex PCR; TCRdb stores just in-frame clones and leaves some out. Of some 130,000 clones in the sample, around 77% are singletons; the top ten hold approximately 2%. Sequenced material: PBMCs. The receptors were sampled from a young man in good health and CMV-seronegative. CDR3s include the opening cysteine and the closing phenylalanine or tryptophan. A D gene is named only where the DNA matches it firmly.

cdr3_aa	v_call	j_call	d_call
CASSRRGRDWLADTQYF	TRBV7-2	TRBJ2-3	NA
CASSVVLGDTEAFF	TRBV9	TRBJ1-1	NA
CASSLGAATDTQYF	TRBV11-2	TRBJ2-3	NA
CASSLGQGYQPQHF	TRBV7-6	TRBJ1-5	NA
CASSLGTSGHGTPSYEQYF	TRBV5-1	TRBJ2-7	TRBD2
CASSLELAPGETQYF	TRBV5-1	TRBJ2-5	NA
CASRPLGTSGAYEQYF	TRBV2	TRBJ2-7	TRBD2
CASSHLLAEGPYEQYF	TRBV27	TRBJ2-7	TRBD2
CASSLVAGPYGYTF	TRBV5-4	TRBJ1-2	NA
CASSLRGYSNEQFF	TRBV7-8	TRBJ2-1	TRBD1
CATSRESGGAEQYF	TRBV15	TRBJ2-7	TRBD1
CASGGFVSYEQYF	TRBV2	TRBJ2-7	NA
CASSQKIGDYNEQFF	TRBV4-2	TRBJ2-1	NA
CASSLAFTSGTGTGELFF	TRBV5-1	TRBJ2-2	TRBD2
CASSEIGRRVTEAFF	TRBV6-1	TRBJ1-1	NA
CASRGGAGSDGGLFF	TRBV6-6	TRBJ1-4	NA
CASSIETGTGYGYTF	TRBV5-4	TRBJ1-2	TRBD1
CASSVSRGSGRAFF	TRBV6-1	TRBJ1-1	NA
CASSLSSAPLHF	TRBV5-6	TRBJ1-6	NA
CASSQQPGLEEYNEQFF	TRBV23-1	TRBJ2-1	TRBD2
CASSLGLGVNYGYTF	TRBV11-2	TRBJ1-2	NA
CASSVGGETEAFF	TRBV9	TRBJ1-1	NA
CASSGQGTLYGYTF	TRBV6-1	TRBJ1-2	TRBD1
CASSYGPGGDGGTGELFF	TRBV11-2	TRBJ2-2	TRBD2
CASSLPDRGPTDTQYF	TRBV28	TRBJ2-3	TRBD1
CASARYTEAFF	TRBV25-1	TRBJ1-1	NA
CASEKAGAGSGELFF	TRBV2	TRBJ2-2	TRBD2
CASTQGANTGELFF	TRBV5-1	TRBJ2-2	TRBD1
CASSLVATIAQETQYF	TRBV18	TRBJ2-5	NA
CASRTAGGLAGVFHEQYF	TRBV27	TRBJ2-7	TRBD2
CASNPRVLTEAFF	TRBV19	TRBJ1-1	NA
CASSPGDRNQPQHF	TRBV18	TRBJ1-5	TRBD1
CSVAGGLRNIQYF	TRBV29-1	TRBJ2-4	NA
CASSRWQETQYF	TRBV5-5	TRBJ2-5	NA
CASSLGRSNEQFF	TRBV9	TRBJ2-1	NA
CASSEGQGSGNTIYF	TRBV27	TRBJ1-3	TRBD1
CASSPEPTPQETQYF	TRBV4-1	TRBJ2-5	NA
CASRTGTGELFF	TRBV28	TRBJ2-2	NA
CASSSGTSRQETQYF	TRBV7-2	TRBJ2-5	TRBD2
CASSFETGGDEQYF	TRBV27	TRBJ2-7	TRBD1
CASSQDRSNEKLFF	TRBV4-1	TRBJ1-4	TRBD1